These 18 T cell receptor beta chains were sequenced from one sample in a study of blood T cell repertoires in COVID-19. Measured with immunoSEQ multiplex PCR; TCRdb has only the in-frame clones, and not every one. The top ten hold under 2% of the sample, which has about 190,000 clones, roughly 90% seen once. Sequencing was carried out using peripheral blood. These receptors were obtained from a young man with active or convalescent COVID-19.

V is TRBV5-6 and J is TRBJ2-7, with 8 positions matching TRBD2. The CDR3 contains 13 residues. V gave up 9 bases and J gave up 5 bases; unmatched junction bases: 10. Germline V gene lookup returns CDR1 SGHDT and CDR2 YYEEEE. CDR3 region: CATSRGEVNEQYF. As DNA, the CDR3 is TGTGCCACCTCGCGGGGGGAGGTCAACGAGCAGTACTTC.

CDR3 in DNA: TGTGCCACCAGCAGGAAGAAGGAGGGGGAGCAGTTCTTC. Residues: CATSRKKEGEQFF. J is TRBJ2-1 and V is TRBV15, with a weak D call TRBD2 (6 bases). Trimming pared 3 bases from V and 10 bases from J, leaving 13 bases between. The V gene's germline CDR1 is LNHNV and CDR2 YYDKDF (reference sequence). The CDR3 runs to 13 residues.

J is TRBJ2-3 and V is TRBV6-1; D is undetermined. The V and J ends lost 4 bases and 2 bases respectively, with 16 bases between them. Per germline, CDR1 MNHNS and CDR2 SASEGT. The CDR3 spans 16 residues. CDR3 nucleotide sequence: TGTGCCAGCAGTGTAAGTCAGGTTGCCATCACAGATACGCAGTATTTT. This gives the protein CASSVSQVAITDTQYF.

This chain connects TRBV6-6 to TRBJ1-3; 9 nucleotides line up with TRBD1. With 10 bases clipped from V and 6 bases from J, the junction kept 13 bases outside the gene matches. Germline CDR1 reads MNHNY; CDR2 reads SVGAGI (reference sequence). The CDR3 spans 15 residues. The CDR3 reads CATSILRTGVNTIYF. CDR3 DNA sequence: TGTGCCACCTCGATTTTAAGGACAGGGGTAAACACCATATATTTT.

V usage is TRBV10-2 and J usage is TRBJ2-5, with 8 bases that match TRBD1. The germline V gene encodes CDR1 WSHSY and CDR2 SAAADI. There are 14 residues in the CDR3. The V gene end was trimmed by 6 bases and the J gene end by 4 bases; junction bases not matched to a gene: 7. In DNA form, the CDR3 reads TGCGCCAGCAGACTCCCCGGACAGGGAGAGACCCAGTACTTC. Its translation is CASRLPGQGETQYF.

J is TRBJ1-2 and V is TRBV24-1; D gene uncertain. The germline V gene encodes CDR1 KGHDR and CDR2 SFDVKD. Trimming pared 8 bases from V and 8 bases from J, leaving 14 bases between. The CDR3 extends over 12 amino acids. The CDR3 loop reads CATNKEGRGYTF. The CDR3 DNA follows: TGTGCCACCAATAAGGAGGGTCGCGGCTACACCTTC.

The chain employs TRBV19 and TRBJ1-3, with D hard to call. Trimming shortened V by 10 bases and J by 4 bases, and 20 bases separated the two germline ends. There are 15 residues in the CDR3. The germline gives CDR1 LNHDA, CDR2 SQIVND (reference sequence). CDR3 sequence (DNA): TGTGCCACCATCAAGAGAAGCTCTCCGGGAAACACCATATATTTT. Translation gives CATIKRSSPGNTIYF. The variable domain in full, with the rest retrieved from reference TRBV19 and TRBJ1-3, is DGGITQSPKYLFRKEGQNVTLSCEQNLNHDAMYWYRQDPGQGLRLIYYSQIVNDFQKGDIAEGYSVSREKKESFPLTVTSAQKNPTAFYLCATIKRSSPGNTIYFGEGSWLTVV.

The V gene is TRBV13, the J gene TRBJ1-6; D is possibly TRBD1 (6 bases). V lost 1 base and J lost 7, with 23 bases in between. This CDR3 contains 19 residues. The germline gives CDR1 PRHDT, CDR2 FYEKMQ (reference sequence). CDR3 amino acids: CASSLARLSGDSANSPLHF. CDR3 nucleotide sequence: TGTGCCAGCAGCTTAGCCAGGTTATCAGGGGATTCGGCAAATTCACCCCTCCACTTT. Together with reference TRBV13 and TRBJ1-6, the CDR3 gives the full variable domain: AAGVIQSPRHLIKEKRETATLKCYPIPRHDTVYWYQQGPGQDPQFLISFYEKMQSDKGSIPDRFSAQQFSDYHSELNMSSLELGDSALYFCASSLARLSGDSANSPLHFGNGTRLTVT.

The chain has TRBV30 and TRBJ1-1; D is unresolved. V was trimmed by 5 bases and J by 4 bases, leaving 14 bases between them. Germline V gives CDR1 GTSNPN, CDR2 SVGIG (reference sequence). The CDR3 has 13 amino acids. CDR3 sequence reads: CAWARWEGTEAFF. Written as DNA, the CDR3 is TGTGCCTGGGCGAGGTGGGAGGGCACTGAAGCTTTCTTT. The full variable domain, rest sourced from reference TRBV30 and TRBJ1-1, is SQTIHQWPATLVQPVGSPLSLECTVEGTSNPNLYWYRQAAGRGLQLLFYSVGIGQISSEVPQNLSASRPQDRQFILSSKKLLLSDSGFYLCAWARWEGTEAFFGQGTRLTVV.

The J gene is TRBJ1-2, the V gene TRBV19; no clear D gene. Germline CDR1 is LNHDA and CDR2 is SQIVND (reference sequence). V was shortened by 5 bases and J by 7 bases, with 14 bases between the two germline ends. CDR3 length: 13 residues. The CDR3 loop reads CASSQQIHGGYTF. The CDR3 nucleotides are TGTGCCAGTAGTCAACAGATACATGGTGGCTACACCTTC.

This chain links TRBV6-2 or TRBV6-3 with TRBJ2-7; 10 positions match TRBD2. The CDR3 runs to 18 residues. V dropped 0 bases and J dropped 1; count of bases not matched to a gene: 9. CDR1 and CDR2 (germline): MNHEY, SVGEGT. Here the CDR3 reads CASSYSSSGRAGSYEQYF. The CDR3, as DNA: TGTGCCAGCAGTTACTCATCCAGCGGGAGGGCTGGGTCCTACGAGCAGTACTTC.

This chain links TRBV27 with TRBJ1-6, with 10 bases lining up with TRBD1. The V gene end was trimmed by 3 bases and the J gene end by 9 bases; junction bases not matched to a gene: 8. This CDR3 region has 16 residues. The germline gives CDR1 MNHEY, CDR2 SMNVEV (reference sequence). The CDR3 protein is CASSLSRQGAFSPLHF. The CDR3 DNA follows: TGTGCCAGCAGTTTGTCCCGACAGGGGGCGTTTTCACCCCTCCACTTT.

This sequence joins TRBV19 and TRBJ1-2; D perhaps matches TRBD1 (5 bases). Trimming left V 6 bases short and J 3 bases short, with 11 bases between. The V gene's germline CDR1 is LNHDA and CDR2 SQIVND (reference sequence). The CDR3 covers 13 residues. The CDR3 is CASRDQGYYGYTF. CDR3 bases: TGTGCCAGTAGGGACCAGGGATACTATGGCTACACCTTC.

V usage is TRBV5-4 and J usage is TRBJ2-1, with TRBD2 identical over 11 bases. Germline V CDR1 and CDR2: SGHNT, YYREEE (reference sequence). The V and J ends lost 4 bases and 5 bases, in that order; junction bases with no gene match: 14. This CDR3 is 18 amino acids long. The DNA of the CDR3 is TGTGCCAGCAGCCCTCCGCTAGCGGGGGGCTCCCCCGACAATGAGCAGTTCTTC. Encoded protein: CASSPPLAGGSPDNEQFF.

The chain recombines TRBV15 with TRBJ1-1; D may be TRBD1 (6 bases). Germline-derived CDR1 and CDR2 are LNHNV and YYDKDF (reference sequence). Trimming took off 0 bases at V and 3 bases at J, with 14 bases between the two ends. The CDR3 contains 16 residues. CDR3 loop: CATSRDGSGTHTEAFF. The DNA of the CDR3 is TGTGCCACCAGCAGAGATGGTTCAGGGACACACACTGAAGCTTTCTTT.

The genes are TRBV7-9 and TRBJ2-3, with no clear D. The CDR3 is 13 amino acids. Germline CDR1 SEHNR, CDR2 FQNEAQ (reference sequence). The V end lost 7 bases, the J end lost 0 bases, and 8 bases lay between the germline ends. The CDR3 reads CASNQDSTDTQYF. CDR3 coding DNA: TGTGCCAGCAATCAGGATAGCACAGATACGCAGTATTTT.

This chain links TRBV27 with TRBJ1-6; 8 positions match TRBD1. Trimming at V came to 3 bases and at J to 4 bases, leaving 8 bases not matched to a gene. The length of the CDR3 is 17 residues. CDR1 is MNHEY and CDR2 is SMNVEV in the germline V gene (reference sequence). The CDR3 reads CASSFSGTGNYNSPLHF. CDR3 in DNA: TGTGCCAGCAGTTTTAGTGGGACAGGCAATTATAATTCACCCCTCCACTTT.

V is TRBV19 and J is TRBJ1-1; possibly TRBD1 for D (5 bases). With 2 bases removed from V and 6 bases from J, the gap between germline ends came to 16 bases. The germline V gene encodes CDR1 LNHDA and CDR2 SQIVND (reference sequence). This CDR3 has 15 amino acids. The CDR3 sequence: CASSISQVAGSEAFF. For the CDR3, the DNA is TGTGCCAGTAGTATATCTCAAGTGGCAGGGTCTGAAGCTTTCTTT.